The rows below give T cell receptor beta chains drawn from one sample of a study of blood T cell repertoires in COVID-19. The method was immunoSEQ multiplex PCR; TCRdb's version includes in-frame clones alone and lacks a portion of them. Of about 140,000 clones listed, approximately 90% are singletons. Sequenced sample: peripheral blood. These receptor sequences come from a human donor in a cohort sampled during active COVID-19. The CDR3 runs from the conserved cysteine through the conserved F or W. A D gene is named only where the DNA matches it firmly. Clone size appears in some rows only: once, few, many, or a class for an expanded clone.

d_call	j_call	cdr3_length	v_call	clone_size	cdr3_aa	cdr3_nt
NA	TRBJ2-1	15	TRBV14	once	CASSPTNSPYNEQFF	TGTGCCAGCAGCCCCACCAACTCACCCTACAATGAGCAGTTCTTC
NA	TRBJ2-1	12	TRBV18	NA	CASKTDYNEQFF	TGTGCCAGTAAAACTGATTACAATGAGCAGTTCTTC
TRBD1	TRBJ2-2	16	TRBV10-3	NA	CAIRKQGARNTGELFF	TGTGCCATCAGGAAACAGGGGGCTCGTAACACCGGGGAGCTGTTTTTT
NA	TRBJ1-2	16	TRBV5-1	NA	CASSLARSSGARGYTF	TGCGCCAGCAGCTTGGCAAGGTCCTCAGGGGCTAGGGGCTACACCTTC
TRBD2	TRBJ2-1	19	TRBV9	NA	CASSVEGLAGGRFYNEQFF	TGTGCCAGCAGCGTAGAGGGACTAGCGGGGGGCCGCTTCTACAATGAGCAGTTCTTC
NA	TRBJ2-2	14	TRBV5-1	NA	CASSLATNTGELFF	TGCGCCAGCAGCTTGGCCACGAACACCGGGGAGCTGTTTTTT
NA	TRBJ1-1	15	TRBV5-1	NA	CASSLAGVTGTEAFF	TGCGCCAGCAGCTTGGCGGGGGTCACGGGCACTGAAGCTTTCTTT
NA	TRBJ1-5	15	TRBV4-3	NA	CASSQEAGNNQPQHF	TGCGCCAGCAGCCAAGAGGCAGGGAATAATCAGCCCCAGCATTTT
TRBD1	TRBJ2-6	16	TRBV27	NA	CASGGTGASGANVLTF	TGTGCCAGCGGAGGGACAGGTGCCTCTGGGGCCAACGTCCTGACTTTC
NA	TRBJ1-2	14	TRBV5-1	once	CASSPRTPTYGYTF	TGCGCCAGCAGCCCGCGGACACCCACCTATGGCTACACCTTC
TRBD1	TRBJ1-1	15	TRBV29-1	NA	CSAVRADRVIGEAFF	TGCAGCGCCGTTCGCGCCGACAGGGTGATAGGTGAAGCTTTCTTT
NA	TRBJ2-5	12	TRBV19	NA	CASSLAGSTQYF	TGTGCCAGTAGTTTGGCAGGGTCGACCCAGTACTTC
TRBD1	TRBJ2-3	17	TRBV4-2	NA	CASSQEGQGIPADTQYF	TGTGCCAGCAGCCAGGAAGGACAGGGAATTCCCGCAGATACGCAGTATTTT
TRBD2	TRBJ2-5	16	TRBV5-4	NA	CASSSAASGGQETQYF	TGTGCCAGCAGCTCTGCGGCTAGCGGGGGACAAGAGACCCAGTACTTC
NA	TRBJ2-5	19	TRBV21-1	NA	CASSPPRLAGALYQETQYF	TGTGCCAGCAGCCCGCCCAGACTAGCGGGGGCCCTGTACCAAGAGACCCAGTACTTC
TRBD2	TRBJ2-1	14	TRBV27	NA	CASRRLAGGYEQFF	TGTGCCAGCAGGAGACTAGCGGGGGGATATGAGCAGTTCTTC
NA	TRBJ1-6	14	TRBV5-4	few	CASSLAGVIAPLHF	TGTGCCAGCAGCTTGGCCGGTGTTATTGCACCCCTCCACTTT
TRBD2	TRBJ2-3	15	TRBV3-1/TRBV3-2	once	CASTTSSGFTDTQYF	TGTGCCAGCACCACGTCTAGCGGTTTCACAGATACGCAGTATTTT
NA	TRBJ2-7	14	TRBV27	NA	CASRPTGHSYEQYF	TGTGCCAGCAGACCGACGGGACACTCCTACGAGCAGTACTTC
TRBD1	TRBJ1-4	15	TRBV5-5	NA	CASSYPGTENEKLFF	TGTGCCAGCAGTTATCCCGGGACAGAGAATGAAAAACTGTTTTTT
TRBD1	TRBJ2-6	16	TRBV9	NA	CASSAGTGSGANVLTF	TGTGCCAGCAGCGCCGGGACAGGGTCTGGGGCCAACGTCCTGACTTTC
NA	TRBJ2-1	12	TRBV2	NA	CASGGQQNEQFF	TGTGCCAGCGGCGGCCAGCAGAATGAGCAGTTCTTC
TRBD1	TRBJ2-7	14	TRBV30	NA	CAWIGTGERNEQYF	TGTGCCTGGATCGGGACAGGGGAAAGAAACGAGCAGTACTTC
TRBD1	TRBJ1-1	15	TRBV5-1	NA	CASSFSQGAATEAFF	TGCGCCAGCAGCTTCTCACAGGGGGCTGCCACTGAAGCTTTCTTT
NA	TRBJ2-6	15	TRBV5-4	once	CASSLDRVGANVLTF	TGTGCCAGCAGCTTGGACAGGGTTGGGGCCAACGTCCTGACTTTC
NA	TRBJ2-7	15	TRBV7-6	once	CASSLSRLGAVEQYF	TGTGCCAGCAGCTTAAGTCGTCTGGGGGCGGTCGAGCAGTACTTC
TRBD1	TRBJ2-2	15	TRBV19	NA	CASSGRDRADGELFF	TGTGCCAGTTCAGGACGGGACAGGGCGGACGGGGAGCTGTTTTTT
TRBD1	TRBJ1-2	13	TRBV7-3	NA	CASSSGQGYGYTF	TGTGCCAGCAGCTCCGGACAGGGGTATGGCTACACCTTC
NA	TRBJ1-2	13	TRBV13	NA	CASRQDSHYGYTF	TGTGCCAGCAGACAGGACAGTCACTATGGCTACACCTTC
TRBD1	TRBJ2-7	14	TRBV2	NA	CASRIGQGPYEQYF	TGTGCCAGCAGGATCGGACAGGGGCCCTACGAGCAGTACTTC
NA	TRBJ1-2	15	TRBV19	NA	CASTMEGPPFYGYTF	TGTGCCAGTACCATGGAGGGGCCCCCCTTCTATGGCTACACCTTC
NA	TRBJ1-2	19	TRBV12-1	NA	CASSFRSGTGGRTGYGYTF	TGTGCCAGCAGCTTTAGGAGTGGGACAGGGGGCCGGACTGGCTATGGCTACACCTTC
NA	TRBJ1-5	15	TRBV19	NA	CASSVYTESNQPQHF	TGTGCCAGTAGTGTTTATACAGAAAGCAATCAGCCCCAGCATTTT
NA	TRBJ1-1	15	TRBV27	NA	CASSLKGVWNTEAFF	TGTGCCAGCAGTCTTAAGGGGGTCTGGAACACTGAAGCTTTCTTT
TRBD2	TRBJ2-2	16	TRBV4-1	NA	CASSQEGTRGAGELFF	TGCGCCAGCAGCCAAGAAGGGACTAGGGGGGCCGGGGAGCTGTTTTTT
NA	TRBJ1-5	12	TRBV7-2	once	CASSFGGQPQHF	TGTGCCAGCAGCTTCGGTGGTCAGCCCCAGCATTTT
NA	TRBJ1-2	11	TRBV10-3	once	CAISEGQSYTF	TGTGCCATCAGTGAAGGACAGAGCTACACCTTC
NA	TRBJ1-4	16	TRBV11-2	few	CASRSIRGTTNEKLFF	TGTGCCAGCAGATCTATTCGGGGTACTACTAATGAAAAACTGTTTTTT
NA	TRBJ2-7	12	TRBV12-3/TRBV12-4	NA	CASSITRYEQYF	TGTGCCAGCAGTATCACACGTTACGAGCAGTACTTC
TRBD2	TRBJ2-3	16	TRBV7-2	NA	CASSLAFSSGVDTQYF	TGTGCCAGCAGCTTAGCCTTTTCTAGCGGGGTTGATACGCAGTATTTT
TRBD1	TRBJ1-1	15	TRBV12-5	few	CASGLVQTGGAEAFF	TGTGCTAGTGGTTTGGTACAGACAGGGGGGGCTGAAGCTTTCTTT
NA	TRBJ1-2	12	TRBV6-6	once	CARTSGSYGYTF	TGTGCCAGGACATCAGGGTCCTATGGCTACACCTTC
NA	TRBJ2-5	12	TRBV30	NA	CAWKGVRETQYF	TGTGCCTGGAAGGGGGTCAGGGAGACCCAGTACTTC
NA	TRBJ1-1	13	TRBV18	once	CASSPPINTEAFF	TGTGCCAGCTCACCACCTATAAACACTGAAGCTTTCTTT
NA	TRBJ2-5	13	TRBV3-1/TRBV3-2	NA	CASSQESSETQYF	TGTGCCAGCAGCCAAGAGAGTTCAGAGACCCAGTACTTC
NA	TRBJ2-3	15	TRBV19	NA	CASSIMTTGTDTQYF	TGTGCCAGTAGTATTATGACTACAGGCACAGATACGCAGTATTTT
NA	TRBJ1-6	19	TRBV3-1/TRBV3-2	NA	CASSPLDPYQGSYNSPLHF	TGTGCCAGCAGCCCTCTGGACCCCTACCAGGGCTCCTATAATTCACCCCTCCACTTT
NA	TRBJ1-2	19	TRBV3-1/TRBV3-2	NA	CASSQDSWADLRPNYGYTF	TGTGCCAGCAGCCAAGATAGTTGGGCAGATCTCCGCCCTAACTATGGCTACACCTTC